A single T cell receptor beta chain is shown here with its context. The antigen is unknown. Sequence at one end of the junction differs from germline and may be a read error. Treatment meaning: 15 to 20 received Ad26.COV2.S at low or high dose, single or two shots; a few received placebo; per-sample allocation not given. All samples were drawn on day 63, counting from the first vaccine or placebo injection. Donation was by an adult aged 18-55 years who was in Boston. Ad26.COV2.S expressed prefusion-stabilized spike from the original Wuhan strain. The length of the CDR3 is 12 residues. Profiling relied on immunoSEQ multiplex PCR, and the TCRdb table lists in-frame clones only, not all of them. The table lists about 400,000 clones, roughly nine tenths of them singletons. These data are taken from a study of Ad26.COV2.S vaccination and SARS-CoV-2 variants. About the research overall: Each vaccinee took Ad26.COV2.S intramuscularly, once or twice 56 days apart. Whole-study results and caveats: Ad26.COV2.S recipients had broader spike-specific TCRs (P = 0.0014).

The source was peripheral blood, collected in a trial of Ad26.COV2.S vaccine versus placebo. The chain combines TRBV23-1 with TRBJ2-2; D remains ambiguous. TRBV23-1 qualifies as an ORF whose function is uncertain. This receptor was obtained from a person between 18 and 60 years old who received the Ad26.COV2.S COVID-19 vaccine or a placebo. The CDR3 region is CASSRNNGELFF. The CDR3 DNA is TGCGCCAGCAGCCGTAACAACGGGGAGCTGTTTTTT.